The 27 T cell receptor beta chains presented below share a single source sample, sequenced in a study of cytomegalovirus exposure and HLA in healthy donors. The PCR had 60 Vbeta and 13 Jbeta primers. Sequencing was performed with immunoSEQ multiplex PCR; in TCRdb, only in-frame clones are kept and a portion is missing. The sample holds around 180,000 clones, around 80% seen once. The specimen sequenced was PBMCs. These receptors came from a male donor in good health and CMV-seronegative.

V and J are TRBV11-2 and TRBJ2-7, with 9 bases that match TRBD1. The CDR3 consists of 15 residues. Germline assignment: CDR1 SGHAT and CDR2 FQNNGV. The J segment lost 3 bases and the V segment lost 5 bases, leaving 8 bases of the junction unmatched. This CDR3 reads CASSPVRDRDYEQYF. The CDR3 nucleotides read TGTGCCAGCAGCCCCGTCCGGGACAGGGACTACGAGCAGTACTTC.

CDR3 sequence: CASSEGRARGSTDTQYF. CDR3 nucleotide sequence: TGTGCCAGCAGTGAAGGCAGGGCTCGGGGGAGCACAGATACGCAGTATTTT. The J gene is TRBJ2-3, the V gene TRBV25-1; tentatively, D is TRBD2 (6 bases). CDR3 length: 17 residues. CDR1 MGHDK and CDR2 SYGVNS come from the germline V gene. V lost 2 bases and J 0 bases, leaving 15 bases between the germline ends.

This CDR3 is CASSLGSGGDQETQYF. For the CDR3, the DNA is TGCGCCAGCAGCTTGGGTAGCGGGGGGGACCAAGAGACCCAGTACTTC. The V call is TRBV5-1, the J call TRBJ2-5, with 11 bases identical to TRBD2. Germline trimming cut 0 bases from V and 0 bases from J; bases unmatched to any gene: 1. CDR1 is SGHRS and CDR2 is YFSETQ in the germline V gene. The CDR3 totals 16 residues. The whole variable domain, filled in from reference TRBV5-1 and TRBJ2-5, reads KAGVTQTPRYLIKTRGQQVTLSCSPISGHRSVSWYQQTPGQGLQFLFEYFSETQRNKGNFPGRFSGRQFSNSRSEMNVSTLELGDSALYLCASSLGSGGDQETQYFGPGTRLLVL.

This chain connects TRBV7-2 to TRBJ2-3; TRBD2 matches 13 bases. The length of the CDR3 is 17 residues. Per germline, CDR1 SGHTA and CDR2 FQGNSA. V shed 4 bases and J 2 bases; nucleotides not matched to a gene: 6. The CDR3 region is CASSSSGLAGVTDTQYF. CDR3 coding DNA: TGTGCCAGCAGCTCAAGTGGACTAGCGGGGGTCACAGATACGCAGTATTTT.

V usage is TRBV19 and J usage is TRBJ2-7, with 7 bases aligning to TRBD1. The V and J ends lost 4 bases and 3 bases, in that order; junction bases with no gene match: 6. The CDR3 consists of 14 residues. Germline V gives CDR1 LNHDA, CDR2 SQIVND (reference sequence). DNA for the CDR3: TGTGCCAGTAGTACTCGACAGGGAGACTACGAGCAGTACTTC. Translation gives CASSTRQGDYEQYF.

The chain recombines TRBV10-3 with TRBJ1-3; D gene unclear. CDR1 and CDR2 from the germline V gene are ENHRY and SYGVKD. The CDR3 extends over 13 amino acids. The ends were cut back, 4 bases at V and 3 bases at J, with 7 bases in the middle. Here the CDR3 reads CAISGADGNTIYF. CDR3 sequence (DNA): TGTGCCATCAGTGGGGCAGATGGAAACACCATATATTTT.

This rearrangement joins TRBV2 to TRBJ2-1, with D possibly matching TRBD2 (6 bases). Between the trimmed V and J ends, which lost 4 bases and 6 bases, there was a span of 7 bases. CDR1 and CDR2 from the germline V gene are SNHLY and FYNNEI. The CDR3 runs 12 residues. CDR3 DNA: TGTGCCAGCAGTGTGGGAGGCAATGAGCAGTTCTTC. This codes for CASSVGGNEQFF.

CDR3 DNA sequence: TGTGCCAGCAGCTTAGGGGACAGGGGGCTAGAGACCCAGTACTTC. Encoded protein: CASSLGDRGLETQYF. The gene calls are TRBV7-9 and TRBJ2-5, with TRBD1 matching 12 bases. Germline V gives CDR1 SEHNR, CDR2 FQNEAQ (reference sequence). The CDR3 length is 15 residues. V lost 1 base, J lost 4 bases, and 1 base stayed unmatched.

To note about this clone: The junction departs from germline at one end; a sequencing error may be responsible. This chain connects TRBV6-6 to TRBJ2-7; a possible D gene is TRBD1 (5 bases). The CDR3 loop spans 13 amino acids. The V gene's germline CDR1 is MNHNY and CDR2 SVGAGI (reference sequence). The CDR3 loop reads CATSDSPSPEQYF. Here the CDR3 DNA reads TGTGCCACCAGTGACAGTCCCAGCCCCGAGCAGTACTTC.

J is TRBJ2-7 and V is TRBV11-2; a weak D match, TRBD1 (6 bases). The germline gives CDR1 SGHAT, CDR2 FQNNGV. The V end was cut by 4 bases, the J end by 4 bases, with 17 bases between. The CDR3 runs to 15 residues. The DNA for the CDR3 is TGTGCCAGCAGCTCAAAACAGGGACGTATTTACGAGCAGTACTTC. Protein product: CASSSKQGRIYEQYF.

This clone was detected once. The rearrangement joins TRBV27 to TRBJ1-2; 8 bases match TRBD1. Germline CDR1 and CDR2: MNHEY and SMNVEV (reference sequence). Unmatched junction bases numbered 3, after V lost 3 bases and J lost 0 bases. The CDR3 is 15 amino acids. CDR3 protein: CASSLDRAANYGYTF. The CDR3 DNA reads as TGTGCCAGCAGTTTGGACAGGGCAGCTAACTATGGCTACACCTTC.

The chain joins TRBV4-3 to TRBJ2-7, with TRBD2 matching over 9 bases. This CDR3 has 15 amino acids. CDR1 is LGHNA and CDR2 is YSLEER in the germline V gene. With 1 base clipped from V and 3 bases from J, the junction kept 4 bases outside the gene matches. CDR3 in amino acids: CASSQGSGSVYEQYF. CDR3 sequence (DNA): TGCGCCAGCAGCCAAGGTAGCGGGAGTGTCTACGAGCAGTACTTC.

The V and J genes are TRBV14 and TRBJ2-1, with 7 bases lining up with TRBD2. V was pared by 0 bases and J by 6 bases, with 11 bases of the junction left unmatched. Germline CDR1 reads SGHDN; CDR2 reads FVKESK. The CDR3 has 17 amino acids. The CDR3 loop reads CASSQDLAAGRGNEQFF. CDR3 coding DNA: TGTGCCAGCAGCCAAGATCTGGCGGCAGGGAGGGGCAATGAGCAGTTCTTC.

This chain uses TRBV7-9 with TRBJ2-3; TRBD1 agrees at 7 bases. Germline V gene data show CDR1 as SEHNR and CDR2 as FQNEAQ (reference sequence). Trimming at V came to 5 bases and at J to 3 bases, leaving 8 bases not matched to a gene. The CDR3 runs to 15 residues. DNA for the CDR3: TGTGCCAGCAGCCGGACAGGTGGGCAAACAGATACGCAGTATTTT. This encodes CASSRTGGQTDTQYF.

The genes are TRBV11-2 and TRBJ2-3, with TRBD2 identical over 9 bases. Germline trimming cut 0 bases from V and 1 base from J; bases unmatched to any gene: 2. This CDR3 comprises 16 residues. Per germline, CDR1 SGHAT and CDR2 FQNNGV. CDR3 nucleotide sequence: TGTGCCAGCAGCTTAGATGCGGGAGGGGGCACAGATACGCAGTATTTT. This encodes CASSLDAGGGTDTQYF.

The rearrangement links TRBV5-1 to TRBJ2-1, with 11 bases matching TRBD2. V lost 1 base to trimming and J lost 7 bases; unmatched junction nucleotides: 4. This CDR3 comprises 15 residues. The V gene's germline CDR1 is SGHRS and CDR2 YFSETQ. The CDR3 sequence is CASSLRTSGGNEQFF. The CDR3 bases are TGCGCCAGCAGCTTGCGCACTAGCGGGGGTAATGAGCAGTTCTTC.

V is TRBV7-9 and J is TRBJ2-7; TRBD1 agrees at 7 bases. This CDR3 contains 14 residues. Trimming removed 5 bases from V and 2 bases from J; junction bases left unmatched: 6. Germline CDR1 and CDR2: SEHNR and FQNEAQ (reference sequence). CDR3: CASSTTGPAYEQYF. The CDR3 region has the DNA TGTGCCAGCAGCACGACAGGGCCGGCCTACGAGCAGTACTTC.

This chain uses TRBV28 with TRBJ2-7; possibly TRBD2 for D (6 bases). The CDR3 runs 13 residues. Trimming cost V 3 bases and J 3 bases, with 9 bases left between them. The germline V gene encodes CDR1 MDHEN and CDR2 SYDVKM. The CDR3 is CASSLTSNYEQYF. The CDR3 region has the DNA TGTGCCAGCAGTTTGACTAGTAACTACGAGCAGTACTTC.

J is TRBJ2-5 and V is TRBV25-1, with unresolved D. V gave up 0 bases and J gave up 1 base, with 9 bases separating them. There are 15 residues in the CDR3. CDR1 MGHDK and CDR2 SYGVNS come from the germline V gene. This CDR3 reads CASSEYKQSQETQYF. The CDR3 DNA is TGTGCCAGCAGTGAATATAAACAGAGCCAAGAGACCCAGTACTTC.

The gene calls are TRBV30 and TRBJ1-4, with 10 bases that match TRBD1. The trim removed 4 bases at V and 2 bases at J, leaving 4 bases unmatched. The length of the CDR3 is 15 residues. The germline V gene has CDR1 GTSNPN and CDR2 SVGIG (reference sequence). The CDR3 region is CAWTGQGFTNEKLFF. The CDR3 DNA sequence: TGTGCCTGGACGGGACAGGGGTTTACTAATGAAAAACTGTTTTTT.

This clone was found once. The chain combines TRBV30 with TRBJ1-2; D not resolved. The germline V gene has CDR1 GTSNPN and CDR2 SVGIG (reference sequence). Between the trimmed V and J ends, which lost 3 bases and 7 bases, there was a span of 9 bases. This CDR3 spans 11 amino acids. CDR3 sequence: CAWRPMSGYTF. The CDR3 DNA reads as TGTGCCTGGAGGCCTATGAGTGGCTACACCTTC.

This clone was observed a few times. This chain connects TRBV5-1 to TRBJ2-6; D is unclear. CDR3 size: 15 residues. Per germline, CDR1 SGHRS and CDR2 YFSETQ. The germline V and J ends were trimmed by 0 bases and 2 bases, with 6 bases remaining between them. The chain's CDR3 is CASSLDSAGANVLTF. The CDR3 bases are TGCGCCAGCAGCTTGGACTCTGCTGGGGCCAACGTCCTGACTTTC.

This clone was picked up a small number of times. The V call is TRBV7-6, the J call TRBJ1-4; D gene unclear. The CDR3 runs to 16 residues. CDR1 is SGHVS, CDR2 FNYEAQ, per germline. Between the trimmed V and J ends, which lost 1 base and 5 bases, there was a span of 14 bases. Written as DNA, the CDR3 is TGTGCCAGCAGCTTAGTAACTTCCGGAGGGAATGAAAAACTGTTTTTT. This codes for CASSLVTSGGNEKLFF.

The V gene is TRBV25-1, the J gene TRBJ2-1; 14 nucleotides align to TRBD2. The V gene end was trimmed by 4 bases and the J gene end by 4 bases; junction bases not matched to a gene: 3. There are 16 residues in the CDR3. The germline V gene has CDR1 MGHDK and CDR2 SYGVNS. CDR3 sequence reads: CASSGGLAGVYNEQFF. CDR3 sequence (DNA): TGTGCCAGCAGTGGGGGACTAGCGGGGGTTTACAATGAGCAGTTCTTC.

The CDR3 spells CASSQESGSGANVLTF. The DNA for the CDR3 is TGCGCCAGCAGCCAAGAGTCAGGATCTGGGGCCAACGTCCTGACTTTC. The chain links TRBV4-3 to TRBJ2-6; no clear D gene. The CDR3 is 16 amino acids. From germline, CDR1 is LGHNA and CDR2 YSLEER. V dropped 0 bases and J dropped 1 base, with 7 bases sitting between them.

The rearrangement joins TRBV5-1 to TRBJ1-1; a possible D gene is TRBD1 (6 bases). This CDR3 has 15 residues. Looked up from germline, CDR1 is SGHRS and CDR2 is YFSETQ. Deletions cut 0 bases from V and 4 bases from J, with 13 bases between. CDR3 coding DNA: TGCGCCAGCAGCTTGGAACAGGGTGTGGGCACTGAAGCTTTCTTT. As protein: CASSLEQGVGTEAFF.

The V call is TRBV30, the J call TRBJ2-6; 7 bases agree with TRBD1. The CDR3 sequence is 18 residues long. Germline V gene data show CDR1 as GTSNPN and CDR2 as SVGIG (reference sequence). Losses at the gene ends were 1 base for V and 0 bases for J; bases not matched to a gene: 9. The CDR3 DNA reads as TGTGCCTGGAGTGCGGGACAGCTGAAACCCTCTGGGGCCAACGTCCTGACTTTC. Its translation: CAWSAGQLKPSGANVLTF.